Following are 30 T cell receptor beta chains from one sample sequenced in a study of blood T cell repertoires in COVID-19. Generated by immunoSEQ multiplex PCR, the TCRdb table keeps only in-frame clones and is missing some. Of approximately 390,000 clones listed, roughly 90% are singletons. Sequenced sample: peripheral blood. Every receptor here comes from a man aged 18 to 29 with active or convalescent COVID-19.

CDR3: CASSGAGLLTLHF. In DNA form, the CDR3 reads TGTGCCAGTAGTGGGGCAGGTCTCTTAACCCTCCACTTT. The chain has TRBV19 and TRBJ1-6; the D gene is possibly TRBD1 (5 bases). Trimming took 5 bases from V and 14 from J, leaving 16 bases between them. This CDR3 region has 13 residues. Germline-derived CDR1 and CDR2 are LNHDA and SQIVND (reference sequence).

This clone was counted a few times. The chain combines TRBV18 with TRBJ2-3; D gene uncertain. Germline CDR1 and CDR2: KGHSH and LQKENI. CDR3 length: 15 residues. Trimming pared 1 base from V and 2 bases from J, leaving 10 bases between. Written as DNA, the CDR3 is TGTGCCAGCTCACCACGGGCCGAATCCACAGATACGCAGTATTTT. Residues: CASSPRAESTDTQYF.

The rearrangement links TRBV7-9 to TRBJ2-3; no definite D call. V lost 2 bases to trimming and J lost 6 bases, with 6 bases between them. CDR3 length: 12 residues. Germline CDR1 and CDR2: SEHNR and FQNEAQ (reference sequence). In DNA, the CDR3 is TGTGCCAGCAGCTTATCCCCGGATACGCAGTATTTT. Translated: CASSLSPDTQYF.

The chain links TRBV2 to TRBJ2-7, with D unclear. CDR3 length: 12 amino acids. Germline lookup yields CDR1 SNHLY and CDR2 FYNNEI. The V end was cut by 7 bases, the J end by 2 bases, with 9 bases between. CDR3 DNA: TGTGCCAGCATGGGCAGAACCTACGAGCAGTACTTC. It is translated as CASMGRTYEQYF.

The J gene is TRBJ1-4, the V gene TRBV4-3; TRBD1 matches at 7 bases. Germline V CDR1 and CDR2: LGHNA, YSLEER. The CDR3 has 15 residues. V lost 1 base and J lost 8; bases outside the gene matches: 7. This CDR3 reads CASSQGQGRGEKLFF. CDR3 DNA: TGCGCCAGCAGCCAAGGACAGGGACGGGGCGAAAAACTGTTTTTT.

This chain joins TRBV7-9 and TRBJ1-2, with TRBD1 matching 11 bases. This CDR3 spans 16 amino acids. Germline V gene lookup returns CDR1 SEHNR and CDR2 FQNEAQ (reference sequence). J lost 7 bases, V lost 0 bases, and 7 bases had no gene match. The CDR3 DNA follows: TGTGCCAGCAGCTTAGCTTCCGGACAGGGGGCGCTTGGCTACACCTTC. Its translation is CASSLASGQGALGYTF.

In its sample, this clone was seen once. J is TRBJ1-1 and V is TRBV24-1; 9 nucleotides match TRBD1. CDR1 and CDR2 (germline): KGHDR, SFDVKD. The V gene end was trimmed by 5 bases and the J gene end by 0 bases; junction bases not matched to a gene: 9. The CDR3 has 17 amino acids. DNA for the CDR3: TGTGCCACCAGTGTCCCTATACAGGGGGCGATGAACACTGAAGCTTTCTTT. This codes for CATSVPIQGAMNTEAFF.

The rearrangement joins TRBV6-5 to TRBJ2-2; TRBD1 might be the D (5 bases). The CDR3 spans 14 residues. Germline V gives CDR1 MNHEY, CDR2 SVGAGI. With 7 bases removed from V and 4 bases from J, the gap between germline ends came to 13 bases. CDR3 bases: TGTGCCAGCAAACCAGACAGAGTCACCGGGGAGCTGTTTTTT. Its translation is CASKPDRVTGELFF.

The chain recombines TRBV6-5 with TRBJ1-3, with D possibly TRBD1 on 6 matching bases. V lost 6 bases, J lost 4 bases, and 10 bases lay in between. Germline CDR1 MNHEY, CDR2 SVGAGI. This CDR3 has 13 residues. The CDR3 DNA follows: TGTGCCAGCAGGCCTGACAGGGGAAACACCATATATTTT. Protein product: CASRPDRGNTIYF.

V usage is TRBV28 and J usage is TRBJ2-1; 8 nucleotides match TRBD2. Trimming at V came to 2 bases and at J to 4 bases, leaving 7 bases not matched to a gene. The length of the CDR3 is 16 residues. Germline CDR1 is MDHEN and CDR2 is SYDVKM. CDR3 protein: CASSLPAGGRYNEQFF. The CDR3 DNA reads TGTGCCAGCAGTTTACCGGCGGGAGGACGATACAATGAGCAGTTCTTC.

The table lists this clone with a few counts. The gene calls are TRBV28 and TRBJ2-7; TRBD1 matches 7 bases. Germline lookup yields CDR1 MDHEN and CDR2 SYDVKM. Losses at the gene ends were 2 bases for V and 4 bases for J; bases not matched to a gene: 5. The CDR3 has 14 residues. CDR3 in DNA: TGTGCCAGCAGTTTAGCCGGGACAGCTTACGAGCAGTACTTC. Protein: CASSLAGTAYEQYF. Looking up the rest from reference TRBV28 and TRBJ2-7 gives the full variable domain: DVKVTQSSRYLVKRTGEKVFLECVQDMDHENMFWYRQDPGLGLRLIYFSYDVKMKEKGDIPEGYSVSREKKERFSLILESASTNQTSMYLCASSLAGTAYEQYFGPGTRLTVT.

The V call is TRBV5-8, the J call TRBJ1-6; 7 bases are a match to TRBD1. With V trimmed by 2 bases and J by 9 bases, 2 bases remained unmatched. Germline V CDR1 and CDR2: SGHTS, YDEGEE. This CDR3 spans 13 amino acids. The CDR3 protein is CASSLTGASPLHF. The CDR3 nucleotides are TGTGCCAGCAGCTTAACAGGGGCTTCACCCCTCCACTTT. Variable domain in full (rest from reference TRBV5-8 and TRBJ1-6): EAGVTQSPTHLIKTRGQQATLRCSPISGHTSVYWYQQALGLGLQFLLWYDEGEERNRGNFPPRFSGRQFPNYSSELNVNALELEDSALYLCASSLTGASPLHFGNGTRLTVT.

The V gene is TRBV7-2, the J gene TRBJ1-5, with a weak D call TRBD1 (5 bases). Germline V gene sequence: CDR1 SGHTA, CDR2 FQGNSA. Deletions cut 5 bases from V and 5 bases from J, with 13 bases between. The CDR3 is 14 residues long. CDR3 in DNA: TGTGCCAGCAGCCTAAATCAGGGCCATCAGCCCCAGCATTTT. Its translation: CASSLNQGHQPQHF.

The chain links TRBV2 to TRBJ2-3; 7 nucleotides match TRBD2. V was pared by 3 bases and J by 8 bases, with 8 bases of the junction left unmatched. This CDR3 spans 14 amino acids. Germline V lookup: CDR1 SNHLY, CDR2 FYNNEI. In DNA form, the CDR3 reads TGTGCCAGCAGTGATACGGGAGGTTGGCGTACGCAGTATTTT. Its protein product is CASSDTGGWRTQYF.

This chain links TRBV6-5 with TRBJ1-2; no reliable D call. The CDR3 is made up of 13 amino acids. The V end was cut by 4 bases, the J end by 7 bases, with 13 bases between. Germline V gives CDR1 MNHEY, CDR2 SVGAGI. CDR3 sequence: CASSSEGTSGYTF. The CDR3 DNA reads as TGTGCCAGCAGTTCGGAGGGCACGAGTGGCTACACCTTC.

In DNA, the CDR3 is TGTGCCAGCAGCGTCTCCGGGACAAAGAACACTGAAGCTTTCTTT. Residues: CASSVSGTKNTEAFF. The chain carries TRBV3-1 (or the pseudogene TRBV3-2) and TRBJ1-1; TRBD1 might be the D (6 bases). The CDR3 consists of 15 residues. Germline lookup yields CDR1 LGHDT and CDR2 YNNKEL (reference sequence). Trimming removed 5 bases from V and 1 base from J, with 14 bases in between.

V is TRBV28 and J is TRBJ2-7; tentative D call: TRBD1 (5 bases). V gave up 5 bases and J gave up 0 bases, with 14 bases separating them. The CDR3 sequence is 15 residues long. Germline V CDR1 and CDR2: MDHEN, SYDVKM. CDR3 loop: CASSPQGSTSYEQYF. The CDR3 bases are TGTGCCAGCAGTCCCCAGGGTTCGACCTCCTACGAGCAGTACTTC.

The chain uses TRBV6-5 and TRBJ1-5; D might be TRBD1 (5 bases). CDR3 size: 13 residues. Trimming left V 7 bases short and J 11 bases short, with 18 bases between. Germline assignment: CDR1 MNHEY and CDR2 SVGAGI. The CDR3 DNA reads TGTGCCAGCATCGTCCCGGGTATGACAGCCCAGCATTTT. This gives the protein CASIVPGMTAQHF.

The chain links TRBV25-1 to TRBJ2-7, with 14 bases lining up with TRBD2. Trimming took 5 bases from V and 5 from J; bases not matched to a gene: 2. Germline-derived CDR1 and CDR2 are MGHDK and SYGVNS. The CDR3 spans 14 residues. CDR3 in DNA: TGTGCCAGCAGTATGACTAGCGGGAGGGACGAGCAGTACTTC. It yields the protein CASSMTSGRDEQYF.

As DNA, the CDR3 is TGTGCCAGCAGCCAAGGACAGCTCTATGGCTACACCTTC. Translated: CASSQGQLYGYTF. The chain has TRBV14 and TRBJ1-2; maybe TRBD1 (5 bases). The CDR3 is made up of 13 amino acids. Trimming took 1 base from V and 4 from J, leaving 7 bases between them. Germline V gives CDR1 SGHDN, CDR2 FVKESK.

The rearrangement uses TRBV5-1 and TRBJ2-5; TRBD1 is a possible D gene (5 bases). This CDR3 is 13 amino acids long. CDR1 is SGHRS and CDR2 is YFSETQ in the germline V gene. Trimming cost V 1 base and J 4 bases, with 8 bases left between them. The CDR3: CASSLLGLETQYF. The CDR3, as DNA: TGCGCCAGCAGCTTGTTGGGGCTAGAGACCCAGTACTTC.

This clone was seen just once. V usage is TRBV5-5 and J usage is TRBJ2-7; D is possibly TRBD1 (5 bases). The V and J ends lost 4 bases and 2 bases respectively, with 16 bases between them. There are 15 residues in the CDR3. Germline lookup yields CDR1 SGHKS and CDR2 YYEKEE (reference sequence). CDR3 sequence: CASSHDSARPYEQYF. DNA for the CDR3: TGTGCCAGCAGCCATGACAGCGCCCGACCCTACGAGCAGTACTTC.

The J gene is TRBJ2-4, the V gene TRBV19; perhaps TRBD1 as D (6 bases). The V and J ends lost 5 bases and 1 base respectively, with 12 bases between them. The CDR3 is 15 amino acids. Germline lookup yields CDR1 LNHDA and CDR2 SQIVND (reference sequence). The CDR3 DNA is TGTGCCAGTAGTCGCAGGGGTATTGCCAAAAACATTCAGTACTTC. Translated, it gives CASSRRGIAKNIQYF.

The V gene is TRBV7-3, the J gene TRBJ2-1; maybe TRBD1 (5 bases). Germline V gene sequence: CDR1 SGHTA, CDR2 FQGTGA. The CDR3 runs to 15 residues. The V end lost 2 bases, the J end lost 7 bases, and 15 bases lay between the germline ends. DNA for the CDR3: TGTGCCAGCAGCTTAGGTTCAGGGATTGGTAATGAGCAGTTCTTC. This codes for CASSLGSGIGNEQFF.

The chain uses TRBV6-2 or TRBV6-3 and TRBJ2-5, with D unresolved. This CDR3 contains 15 residues. V was cut by 6 bases and J by 3 bases, with 17 bases left in between. Germline V gives CDR1 MNHEY, CDR2 SVGEGT. CDR3 DNA: TGTGCCAGCAGCGCCTTTAGCTCGATGGAAGAGACCCAGTACTTC. It specifies CASSAFSSMEETQYF.

This clone was found once. This sequence joins TRBV3-1 (or the pseudogene TRBV3-2) and TRBJ2-7; D gene ambiguous. The ends were cut back, 6 bases at V and 2 bases at J, with 11 bases in the middle. Germline V CDR1 and CDR2: LGHDT, YNNKEL (reference sequence). There are 13 residues in the CDR3. The CDR3 DNA sequence: TGTGCCAGCAGATCCCAGATGCCCTACGAGCAGTACTTC. Its translation is CASRSQMPYEQYF.

This clone was recorded once. The V and J genes are TRBV28 and TRBJ1-4; D perhaps matches TRBD1 (5 bases). Trimming cost V 7 bases and J 7 bases, with 16 bases left between them. Looked up from germline, CDR1 is MDHEN and CDR2 is SYDVKM. The CDR3 runs 14 residues. CDR3 in DNA: TGTGCCAGCAATCAGAGGCCTAGGGGTGAAAAACTGTTTTTT. The encoded protein is CASNQRPRGEKLFF.

The V call is TRBV10-3, the J call TRBJ2-1, with D unclear. Germline values: CDR1 ENHRY, CDR2 SYGVKD. The CDR3 has 12 residues. V was clipped by 3 bases and J by 4 bases, with 4 bases between them. The CDR3 DNA reads as TGTGCCATCAGTGACTTATACAATGAGCAGTTCTTC. It specifies CAISDLYNEQFF.

The chain recombines TRBV28 with TRBJ2-7, with a possible D match to TRBD2 (5 bases). Germline CDR1 MDHEN, CDR2 SYDVKM. The germline V and J ends were trimmed by 7 bases and 2 bases, with 15 bases remaining between them. The CDR3 is 14 residues long. The CDR3 DNA reads TGTGCCAGCATCCCGGGGTGGGATACCTACGAGCAGTACTTC. Its translation is CASIPGWDTYEQYF.

The chain couples TRBV7-3 to TRBJ1-2; D ambiguous. Germline CDR1 is SGHTA and CDR2 is FQGTGA. V lost 0 bases and J 4 bases, leaving 12 bases between the germline ends. The CDR3 length is 15 residues. The CDR3 region is CASSLTGGGSYGYTF. The CDR3, as DNA: TGTGCCAGCAGCTTAACGGGAGGAGGGAGCTATGGCTACACCTTC.